This TCR beta chain was retrieved from a study of blood T cell repertoires in COVID-19 (dated by TCRdb to 2018 to 2021). Regarding the research as a whole: Collaborator samples came from the United States, Italy and Spain and covered acute and convalescent phases of COVID-19. The material from the prospective study consisted of cDNA or gDNA derived from T cells, B-cell-depleted T cells, or PBMCs. Subjects who had been exposed to COVID-19, were actively infected with it, or had recovered from it provided the deeply sampled blood TCRbeta repertoires that made up the dataset. The repertoires were released in a freely available public database meant as a resource for research on the immune response to SARS-CoV-2. Samples were obtained from the ongoing ImmuneRACE study (first 160 participants) and from about 1,300 subjects provided by 6 global collaborators. The sample metadata nearly always contained a de-identified subject ID, COVID-19 status, age in years and sex. Where available, HLA class I and class II types were taken from metadata supplied by the sample provider and were not determined by assay-based typing. Study-wide findings and limitations: The quantity of clinical and demographic metadata differed by source and by participant and was supplied without curation.

Whole blood was collected in K2EDTA tubes by collaborating institutions according to the institutions' own protocols. For TCRbeta analysis, collaborators shipped samples as frozen whole blood, isolated PBMCs, or DNA extracted from either of those sample types. The trim is 2 bases for V and 0 bases for J, with a gap of 17 bases between the germline ends. Sequences SQVTM (CDR1) and ANQGSEA (CDR2) are obtained from the germline V gene. The CDR3 covers 18 residues, taking in both the cysteine and the phenylalanine. Solely the CDR3 DNA is kept, with 54 bases framed from the first base. In regard to this clone: Its antigen is unknown. No much larger clonotype is one base removed from it; base qualities were not supplied.

TCRbeta CDR3 regions were amplified from genomic DNA by means of the immunoSEQ Assay, a bias-controlled multiplex PCR. The authors' analysis ran thus. Nucleated cell counts per sample were estimated from amplification of reference gene primers within the assay. Sequence reads were collapsed and filtered to measure the absolute abundance of every unique TCRbeta CDR3 rearrangement. For each sample, productive Simpson clonality was calculated as the square root of Simpson's diversity index across productive rearrangements. Sourced from immuneACCESS, this table was stored by TCRdb with only in-frame sequences that have V and J called. A share of the clones is absent; for the studies checked, an unresolved V gene accounts for under half, and the remainder has no known explanation. The DNA gave D and trimming, while V, J and clone size come from that table. For this sample the table gives over 60,000 clones, of which 82% were detected only once. Together, the top ten hold roughly an eighth of the sample.

Sequenced sample: peripheral blood. The receptor's source is a woman of 80 years or more with acute or convalescent COVID-19. The chain uses TRBV29-1 and TRBJ2-6; the D gene lacks a confident call. The CDR3 region: CSVEMPGDYPSGANVLTF. The DNA sequence follows: TGCAGCGTTGAAATGCCAGGTGATTACCCCTCTGGGGCCAACGTCCTGACTTTC.